The 15 T cell receptor beta chains presented below share a single source sample, sequenced in a study of T-cell memory formation after mild COVID-19. In TCRdb, the 5' RACE reads were re-called with MiXCR into one record per CDR3 protein. The sample has about 400,000 distinct CDR3 sequences, 13% to 15% seen once; the top ten hold approximately 20%. Sequenced material: PBMCs or a T cell subset sorted from them (not recorded which). These TCRs come from a man aged 18 to 30 who had mild COVID-19 (a few samples of this study predate the infection). Cell type and time point are not known.

This clonotype came up a few times. The chain uses TRBV9 and TRBJ2-1; no definite D call. V lost 4 bases and J 8 bases, leaving 13 bases between the germline ends. Germline V gives CDR1 SGDLS, CDR2 YYNGEE. The CDR3 extends over 13 amino acids. The CDR3 nucleotides are TGTGCCAGCAGCCCCCGGGTGGTAGATGAGCAGTTCTTC. This sequence encodes CASSPRVVDEQFF.

This clonotype appeared many times. V usage is TRBV6-5 and J usage is TRBJ1-6; 7 nucleotides agree with TRBD1. This CDR3 has 14 residues. Germline trimming cut 7 bases from V and 7 bases from J; bases unmatched to any gene: 7. Germline CDR1 is MNHEY and CDR2 is SVGAGI. For the CDR3, the DNA is TGTGCCAGCACCTTACTCAGGGGGAATTCACCCCTCCACTTT. Protein product: CASTLLRGNSPLHF.

This clonotype was detected many times. This rearrangement joins TRBV6-2 or TRBV6-3 to TRBJ2-7, with no clear D. The CDR3 consists of 13 residues. Germline CDR1 reads MNHEY; CDR2 reads SVGEGT. V gave up 0 bases and J gave up 0 bases, with 3 bases separating them. The CDR3 region is CASSYSRSYEQYF. The DNA for the CDR3 is TGTGCCAGCAGTTACTCACGCTCCTACGAGCAGTACTTC.

At least ten counts were recorded for this clonotype. The chain combines TRBV7-9 with TRBJ1-1, with D perhaps TRBD1 (5 bases). Germline assignment: CDR1 SEHNR and CDR2 FQNEAQ (reference sequence). CDR3 length: 16 residues. Trimming removed 5 bases at V and 1 base at J, with 17 bases between. The CDR3 loop reads CASSPASGGTNTEAFF. The CDR3 nucleotides read TGTGCCAGCAGCCCCGCTTCGGGGGGGACGAACACTGAAGCTTTCTTT.

The chain carries TRBV4-2 and TRBJ1-4; TRBD1 might be the D (5 bases). Germline V gene data show CDR1 as LGHNA and CDR2 as YNFKEQ. The CDR3 is 18 amino acids. V was trimmed by 4 bases and J by 2 bases, leaving 20 bases between them. The CDR3 DNA follows: TGTGCCAGCAGCCCCATTCGTGGCAGGGCCCCGACTAATGAAAAACTGTTTTTT. Translated: CASSPIRGRAPTNEKLFF.

This clonotype has just a few counts. The chain has TRBV29-1 and TRBJ2-5; 9 bases are shared with TRBD1. The CDR3 is 13 residues long. Losses at the gene ends were 1 base for V and 5 bases for J; bases not matched to a gene: 2. CDR1 is SQVTM and CDR2 is ANQGSEA in the germline V gene. The CDR3 bases are TGCAGCGTTGAAGGGGGACAGGGCGAGACCCAGTACTTC. Protein: CSVEGGQGETQYF.

This clonotype has only a few counts. The rearrangement links TRBV20-1 to TRBJ2-2, with D perhaps TRBD1 or TRBD2 (5 bases each). Germline loops: CDR1 DFQATT, CDR2 SNEGSKA (reference sequence). This CDR3 spans 14 amino acids. Trimming stripped 5 bases from V and 4 bases from J, with 14 bases between. CDR3 sequence: CSALVRGSTGELFF. DNA of the CDR3: TGCAGTGCTCTGGTGAGGGGAAGCACCGGGGAGCTGTTTTTT.

Only a few counts were recorded for this clonotype. The chain has TRBV10-3 and TRBJ1-6; no clear D. Trimming stripped 3 bases from V and 5 bases from J, with 14 bases between. CDR1 is ENHRY and CDR2 is SYGVKD in the germline V gene. This CDR3 is built from 16 residues. CDR3 nucleotides: TGTGCCATCAGTGATTCTGGACGGGCTCATAATTCACCCCTCCACTTT. Translation gives CAISDSGRAHNSPLHF.

The chain couples TRBV6-2 or TRBV6-3 to TRBJ2-1; D is possibly TRBD2 (7 bases). From germline, CDR1 is MNHEY and CDR2 SVGEGT. Trimming shortened V by 0 bases and J by 8 bases, and 14 bases separated the two germline ends. The CDR3 sequence is 15 residues long. The CDR3 nucleotides read TGTGCCAGCAGTTACTCCGGGGGGCCAGCGTATGAGCAGTTCTTC. Translating it yields CASSYSGGPAYEQFF.

This clonotype was recorded at least ten times. The rearrangement joins TRBV12-3 or TRBV12-4 to TRBJ2-5; D may be TRBD2 (5 bases). Between the trimmed V and J ends, which lost 4 bases and 5 bases, there was a span of 11 bases. This CDR3 comprises 13 residues. The CDR3 sequence: CASSSADGETQYF. CDR3 in DNA: TGTGCCAGCAGTTCAGCGGACGGTGAGACCCAGTACTTC.

A few counts support this clonotype. The rearrangement links TRBV2 to TRBJ2-6; TRBD2 matches 8 bases. The germline V gene has CDR1 SNHLY and CDR2 FYNNEI. Trimming took 5 bases from V and 4 from J; bases not matched to a gene: 4. The CDR3 contains 15 residues. The CDR3 DNA is TGTGCCAGCAGTCCAGCGGGGGCAGGGGCCAACGTCCTGACTTTC. Amino acids: CASSPAGAGANVLTF.

This clonotype was detected a few times. The gene calls are TRBV7-8 and TRBJ2-7, with D perhaps matching TRBD1 (6 bases). The CDR3 runs 14 residues. The V and J ends lost 6 bases and 4 bases respectively, with 16 bases between them. The germline V gene encodes CDR1 SGHVS and CDR2 FQNEAQ. In DNA, the CDR3 is TGTGCCAGCAGTAAAACAGGGAATACTTACGAGCAGTACTTC. Amino acids: CASSKTGNTYEQYF.

This clonotype was counted a few times. This chain uses TRBV7-2 with TRBJ2-1; D is uncertain. Germline CDR1 reads SGHTA; CDR2 reads FQGNSA. The CDR3 is 15 amino acids. V shed 1 base and J shed 0 bases, with 7 bases lying between them. This CDR3 is CASSLDHSSYNEQFF. CDR3 nucleotide sequence: TGTGCCAGCAGCTTAGATCATAGCTCCTACAATGAGCAGTTCTTC.

This chain uses TRBV4-3 with TRBJ2-5; D uncertain. V lost 1 base and J lost 1, with 13 bases in between. This CDR3 comprises 16 residues. Germline V gene sequence: CDR1 LGHNA, CDR2 YSLEER. CDR3 in amino acids: CASSQGYRAFQETQYF. The CDR3, as DNA: TGCGCCAGCAGCCAAGGCTATCGAGCTTTCCAAGAGACCCAGTACTTC.

Ten or more counts support this clonotype. The CDR3 DNA reads as TGTGCCAGCAAAGGTCTGAAGGGGGACTCCTACGAGCAGTACTTC. Its protein product is CASKGLKGDSYEQYF. The chain couples TRBV7-9 to TRBJ2-7; D perhaps matches TRBD1 (6 bases). CDR3 length: 15 residues. V dropped 7 bases and J dropped 0 bases, with 16 bases sitting between them. From germline, CDR1 is SEHNR and CDR2 FQNEAQ (reference sequence). Complete variable domain (other parts from reference TRBV7-9 and TRBJ2-7): DTGVSQNPRHKITKRGQNVTFRCDPISEHNRLYWYRQTLGQGPEFLTYFQNEAQLEKSRLLSDRFSAERPKGSFSTLEIQRTEQGDSAMYLCASKGLKGDSYEQYFGPGTRLTVT.